This TCR beta chain comes out of a study of T cell responses to AZD1222 COVID-19 vaccine. With regard to this clone: The antigen is not known.

Data came from immunoSEQ multiplex PCR; TCRdb stores just in-frame clones and leaves some out. The repertoire consists of 180,000 or so clones, with 90% to 95% occurring once and the leading ten covering around 1.6%. Germline values: CDR1 DFQATT, CDR2 SNEGSKA (reference sequence). The CDR3 consists of 14 residues. With 3 bases removed from V and 5 bases from J, the gap between germline ends came to 16 bases. Samples with a second dose at about 4 or about 12 weeks were pooled together. Overall study findings and caveats: With dominance at 160-218 and 743-854, vaccine-associated CD4 TCRs spanned spike. Donors were largely white British and mainly female; clonal diversity was possibly underestimated. Only six or seven AZD1222 recipients tested seropositive at baseline.

Sequencing used peripheral blood, obtained 28 days after the second AZD1222 dose. The J gene is TRBJ1-2, the V gene TRBV20-1; D remains unclear. The TCR sequence derives from an adult who received the AZD1222 COVID-19 vaccine. DNA of the CDR3: TGCAGTGCTAGTGTGCAGATCCCGGGGTATGGCTACACCTTC. Translation gives CSASVQIPGYGYTF.